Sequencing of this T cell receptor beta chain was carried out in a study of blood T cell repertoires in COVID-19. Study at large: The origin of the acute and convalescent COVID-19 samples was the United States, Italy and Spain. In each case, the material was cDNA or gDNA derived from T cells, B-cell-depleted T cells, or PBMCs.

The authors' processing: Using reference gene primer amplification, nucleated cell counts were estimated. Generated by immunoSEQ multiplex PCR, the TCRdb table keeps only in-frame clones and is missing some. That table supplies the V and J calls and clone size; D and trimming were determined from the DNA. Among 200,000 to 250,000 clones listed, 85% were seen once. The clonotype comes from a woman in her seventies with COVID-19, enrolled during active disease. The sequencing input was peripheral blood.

CDR3 loop: CASSPEGPGETQYF. DNA for the CDR3: TGTGCCAGCTCACCAGAGGGTCCTGGGGAGACCCAGTACTTC. The genes are TRBV18 and TRBJ2-5, with TRBD2 as a possible D gene (5 bases). Trimming pared 2 bases from V and 5 bases from J, leaving 12 bases between. CDR3 length equals 14 residues. Germline V CDR1 and CDR2: KGHSH, LQKENI. Based on the CDR3 plus reference TRBV18 and TRBJ2-5, the full variable domain is NAGVMQNPRHLVRRRGQEARLRCSPMKGHSHVYWYRQLPEEGLKFMVYLQKENIIDESGMPKERFSAEFPKEGPSILRIQQVVRGDSAAYFCASSPEGPGETQYFGPGTRLLVL.